These 12 T cell receptor beta chains share one sample of origin, sequenced in a study of cytomegalovirus exposure and HLA in healthy donors. A multiplex PCR was run with 60 Vbeta primers and 13 Jbeta primers. Profiling relied on immunoSEQ multiplex PCR, and the TCRdb table lists in-frame clones only, not all of them. Of around 91,000 clones listed, around 80% are singletons. Source material: PBMCs. These receptors came from a male donor in good health and CMV-seropositive.

The chain joins TRBV29-1 to TRBJ1-4; D ambiguous. The CDR3 has 11 amino acids. Trimming removed 3 bases from V and 10 bases from J, with 9 bases in between. In germline, CDR1 is SQVTM, CDR2 ANQGSEA. In DNA, the CDR3 is TGCAGCGTTGACTCGGGTGGAAAACTGTTTTTT. This translates into CSVDSGGKLFF.

This clone was seen a handful of times. V gene TRBV6-4 combines with J gene TRBJ2-3; 7 nucleotides match TRBD2. V gave up 5 bases and J gave up 1 base; unmatched junction bases: 6. CDR3 length: 15 residues. Germline V gene sequence: CDR1 MRHNA, CDR2 SNTAGT. The chain's CDR3 is CASSPGGSRTDTQYF. The DNA of the CDR3 is TGTGCCAGCAGTCCCGGGGGGTCCCGCACAGATACGCAGTATTTT.

V usage is TRBV19 and J usage is TRBJ2-1; D not resolved. Germline assignment: CDR1 LNHDA and CDR2 SQIVND (reference sequence). CDR3 length equals 14 residues. Trimming left V 4 bases short and J 0 bases short, with 7 bases between. The CDR3 DNA reads TGTGCCAGTAGTAGCACGGGCTCCTACAATGAGCAGTTCTTC. Its protein product is CASSSTGSYNEQFF.

The chain links TRBV12-5 to TRBJ1-2; 9 nucleotides align to TRBD1. The CDR3 loop spans 17 amino acids. J lost 6 bases, V lost 1 base, and 12 bases had no gene match. From germline, CDR1 is LGHNT and CDR2 FRNRAP. The CDR3 coding sequence is TGTGCTAGTGGTTTGGGGGACAGGGATGTGTCTGAGGATGGCTACACCTTC. It encodes CASGLGDRDVSEDGYTF.

The chain joins TRBV15 to TRBJ1-4; 8 bases are shared with TRBD1. The CDR3 consists of 18 residues. Per germline, CDR1 LNHNV and CDR2 YYDKDF (reference sequence). V gave up 2 bases and J gave up 3 bases; unmatched junction bases: 11. In nucleotides, the CDR3 is TGTGCCACCAGCAGAATTCGGACAGGGAGCCGGTCTAATGAAAAACTGTTTTTT. It encodes CATSRIRTGSRSNEKLFF.

This clone was counted between two and nine times. The V and J genes are TRBV12-2 and TRBJ1-5. TRBV12-2 corresponds to a pseudogene. This CDR3 is 14 amino acids long. Written as DNA, the CDR3 is TGTGCAAGTCGCCTTCCGGGGATCCGTCAGCCCCAGCATTTT. Its translation is CASRLPGIRQPQHF.

V is TRBV27 and J is TRBJ1-1; D is unclear. The germline V gene has CDR1 MNHEY and CDR2 SMNVEV (reference sequence). CDR3 length: 13 residues. V lost 3 bases, J lost 11 bases, and 16 bases lay in between. CDR3 sequence reads: CASSFNGGEGAFF. The CDR3 nucleotides read TGTGCCAGCAGTTTCAATGGAGGCGAAGGGGCTTTCTTT.

The table lists this clone with a few counts. The CDR3 spells CAWSYTGKPSYEQYF. CDR3 coding DNA: TGTGCCTGGAGTTATACAGGTAAACCGTCCTACGAGCAGTACTTC. The V call is TRBV30, the J call TRBJ2-7; maybe TRBD1 (5 bases). The CDR3 consists of 15 residues. V dropped 2 bases and J dropped 1 base, with 15 bases sitting between them. Germline CDR1 reads GTSNPN; CDR2 reads SVGIG (reference sequence).

This clone was picked up one time. The chain couples TRBV4-1 to TRBJ2-3; D gene uncertain. Per the germline V gene, CDR1 is MGHRA and CDR2 is YSYEKL. The CDR3 extends over 14 amino acids. Trimming shortened V by 3 bases and J by 2 bases, and 9 bases separated the two germline ends. CDR3 nucleotides: TGCGCCAGCAGCCAGGTCCTACCCACAGATACGCAGTATTTT. It translates to CASSQVLPTDTQYF.

In its sample, this clone was seen once. The chain joins TRBV5-1 to TRBJ2-1; 12 positions match TRBD2. Germline loops: CDR1 SGHRS, CDR2 YFSETQ. V was pared by 0 bases and J by 7 bases, with 2 bases of the junction left unmatched. The CDR3 is 15 residues long. CDR3 DNA: TGCGCCAGCAGCTTGGTGGGGACTAGCGGGAATGAGCAGTTCTTC. This encodes CASSLVGTSGNEQFF.

The chain employs TRBV28 and TRBJ1-1; D is uncertain. CDR1 is MDHEN and CDR2 is SYDVKM in the germline V gene. V was clipped by 4 bases and J by 0 bases, with 12 bases between them. CDR3 length equals 15 residues. The CDR3 DNA is TGTGCCAGCAGTTCCCGCCCGGTACTGAACACTGAAGCTTTCTTT. Its translation is CASSSRPVLNTEAFF.

This rearrangement joins TRBV28 to TRBJ2-7; 10 bases fit TRBD1. The CDR3 is 15 residues long. Germline V gene sequence: CDR1 MDHEN, CDR2 SYDVKM. V lost 6 bases to trimming and J lost 4 bases; unmatched junction nucleotides: 9. CDR3 in amino acids: CASRNTWTGGYEQYF. The CDR3 DNA sequence: TGTGCCAGCAGGAATACCTGGACAGGGGGTTACGAGCAGTACTTC.